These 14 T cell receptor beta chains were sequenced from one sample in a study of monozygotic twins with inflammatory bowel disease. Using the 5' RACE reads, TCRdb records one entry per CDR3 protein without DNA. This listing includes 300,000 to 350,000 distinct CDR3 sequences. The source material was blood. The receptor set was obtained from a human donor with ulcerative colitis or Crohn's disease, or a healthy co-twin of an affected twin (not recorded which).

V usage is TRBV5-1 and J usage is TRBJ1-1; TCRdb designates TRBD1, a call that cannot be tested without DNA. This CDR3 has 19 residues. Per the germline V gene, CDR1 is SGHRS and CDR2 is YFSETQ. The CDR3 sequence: CASTLGPLRRDRGPTEAFF.

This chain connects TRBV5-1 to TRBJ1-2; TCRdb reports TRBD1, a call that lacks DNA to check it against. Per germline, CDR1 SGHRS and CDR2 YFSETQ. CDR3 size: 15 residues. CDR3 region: CASSLAGQIIGGYTF.

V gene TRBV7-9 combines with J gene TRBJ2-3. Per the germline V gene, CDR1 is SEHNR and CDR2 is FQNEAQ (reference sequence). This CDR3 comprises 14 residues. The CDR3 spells CASILEQLPDTQYF.

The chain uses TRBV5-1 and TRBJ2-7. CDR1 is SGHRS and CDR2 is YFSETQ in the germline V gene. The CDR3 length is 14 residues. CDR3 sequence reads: CASSLDTGPYEQYF.

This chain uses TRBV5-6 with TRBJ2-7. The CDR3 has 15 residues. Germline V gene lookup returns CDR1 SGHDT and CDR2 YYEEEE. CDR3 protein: CASSLVADGAYEQYF.

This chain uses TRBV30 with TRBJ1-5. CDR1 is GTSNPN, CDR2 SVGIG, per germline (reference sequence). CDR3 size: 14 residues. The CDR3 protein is CAWSSTASNQPQHF.

The CDR3 protein is CASSFGFSGNTEAFF. This chain uses TRBV5-1 with TRBJ1-1. CDR3 length: 15 residues. Per germline, CDR1 SGHRS and CDR2 YFSETQ.

CDR3 amino acids: CASSEAGSHTQYF. The rearrangement joins TRBV7-9 to TRBJ2-3; TCRdb gives TRBD2 as the D gene, but with no DNA this cannot be confirmed. CDR1 is SEHNR, CDR2 FQNEAQ, per germline (reference sequence). This CDR3 is built from 13 residues.

The CDR3 loop is CASSLPGEPDTQYF. The rearrangement uses TRBV5-1 and TRBJ2-3; TCRdb outputs TRBD1, but without DNA this stays unchecked. CDR1 SGHRS and CDR2 YFSETQ come from the germline V gene. The CDR3 runs 14 residues.

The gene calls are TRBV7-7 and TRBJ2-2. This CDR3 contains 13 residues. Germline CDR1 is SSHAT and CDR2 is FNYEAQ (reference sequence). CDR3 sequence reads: CASSFRRTGELFF.

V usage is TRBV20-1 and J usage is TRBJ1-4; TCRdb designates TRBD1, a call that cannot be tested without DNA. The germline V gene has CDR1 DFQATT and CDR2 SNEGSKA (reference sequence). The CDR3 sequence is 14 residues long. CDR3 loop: CSASKGVANEKLFF.

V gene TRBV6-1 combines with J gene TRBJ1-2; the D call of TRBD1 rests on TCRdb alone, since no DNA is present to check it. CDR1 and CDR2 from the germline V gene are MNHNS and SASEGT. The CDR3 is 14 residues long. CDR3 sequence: CATVPTGYIYGYTF.

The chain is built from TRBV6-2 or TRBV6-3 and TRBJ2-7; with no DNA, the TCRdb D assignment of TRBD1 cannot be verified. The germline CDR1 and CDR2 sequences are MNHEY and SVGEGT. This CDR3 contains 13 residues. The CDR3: CASSWGGVYEQYF.

This CDR3 reads CASRGADREDGYTF. The chain combines TRBV6-6 with TRBJ1-2; the D call from TCRdb, TRBD1, cannot be confirmed without DNA. This CDR3 has 14 amino acids. Germline V lookup: CDR1 MNHNY, CDR2 SVGAGI (reference sequence).